These T cell receptor beta chains were read from a single sample in a study of regulatory T cells in long-lasting Graves disease. TCRdb passed the multiplex PCR reads through MiXCR, listing each CDR3 protein once. The table shows roughly 420,000 distinct CDR3 sequences, with about 17% occurring only once. These sequences were also reported in another study, on T cells in Graves' hyperthyroidism and ophthalmopathy.

Source: peripheral blood mononuclear cells (PBMCs), taken at new diagnosis, from a patient treated with antithyroid drugs. These receptors were taken from a young woman with Graves disease. The CDR3 runs from the conserved cysteine through the conserved F or W.

v_call	j_call	cdr3_aa
TRBV9	TRBJ2-3	CASSVGRVPSTDTQYF
TRBV6-1	TRBJ1-5	CASSHRTETSNQPQHF
TRBV7-2	TRBJ1-5	CASSLGQQPNQPQHF
TRBV20-1	TRBJ2-7	CSAKSGSYEQYF
TRBV3-1	TRBJ2-2	CASSRGQWGTGELFF
TRBV7-2	TRBJ2-4	CASSLGLGPKNIQYF
TRBV20-1	TRBJ2-2	CSAATVWNTGELFF
TRBV6-1	TRBJ2-1	CASTLAGAYNEQFF
TRBV4-2	.	CASSQVSQWGETQYF
TRBV9	TRBJ2-1	CASSVRPRGYNEQFF
TRBV6-1	TRBJ2-3	CASRSGLAGDTQYF
TRBV6-1	TRBJ2-1	CASVYEKDFSYNEQFF
TRBV6-2/TRBV6-3	TRBJ1-2	CASSRADTNYGYTF
TRBV28	TRBJ2-1	CASSLWAGTYNEQFF
TRBV12-3/TRBV12-4	TRBJ2-7	CASSSAGVSHEQYF